This TCR beta chain was captured in a study of beta chain features in type 1 diabetes. Points on this clone: The antigen remains unidentified.

Every bit of the isolated RNA underwent reverse transcription, so sequencing read expressed TCRB transcripts. This table comes from immunoSEQ multiplex PCR, and its TCRdb copy is limited to in-frame clones, with some not included. The table has 310,000 or so clones, under 8.5% seen once; the top ten hold roughly 0.44%. Study-wide results and caveats: The similarity of naive, central memory and Treg TCRB repertoires appeared greater among patients than among healthy donors. A moderate, significant TCRB CDR3 shortening appeared in type 1 diabetes across four CD4+ subsets.

Sampling consisted of one heparinised blood draw per donor, averaging approximately 100 mL. Sorting gave populations that all exceeded 95% purity. Source material: central memory CD4+ T cells from blood. The TCR sequence derives from a woman between 18 and 29 years old in good health.

CDR3 bases: TGTGCCACCAGCACGGGACTAGCGGGAATCAACGAGCAGTACTTC. Amino acids: CATSTGLAGINEQYF. The chain combines TRBV15 with TRBJ2-7, with 13 bases aligning to TRBD2. Germline V CDR1 and CDR2: LNHNV, YYDKDF (reference sequence). The CDR3 spans 15 residues. Germline trimming cut 4 bases from V and 5 bases from J; bases unmatched to any gene: 5.